This TCR beta chain was observed in a study of blood T cell repertoires in COVID-19. Whole-study context: The United States, Italy and Spain provided the acute and convalescent COVID-19 samples. PBMCs, B-cell-depleted T cells, or T cells were the source of the cDNA or gDNA that made up the material.

In the source study's methods: Nucleated cell counts were estimated from reference gene primer amplification. Sequencing used immunoSEQ multiplex PCR; TCRdb keeps in-frame clones, though not all of them. V and J calls and clone size are as listed in that table; D and trimming were resolved from the DNA. The sample gives about 100,000 clones, approximately 91% of which show up once; around 6% is in the top ten. Germline-derived CDR1 and CDR2 are SNHLY and FYNNEI. Trimming at V came to 5 bases and at J to 0 bases, leaving 3 bases not matched to a gene. This CDR3 contains 14 residues. Sequencing was done on a sample of peripheral blood. This chain uses TRBV2 with TRBJ1-1; TRBD1 matches at 7 bases. This TCR was recovered from a woman aged 55 to 70 with acute or convalescent COVID-19. Here the CDR3 reads CASSTDRVNTEAFF. DNA of the CDR3: TGTGCCAGCAGTACCGACAGGGTGAACACTGAAGCTTTCTTT.